This entry concerns a single T cell receptor (beta chain). The data were taken from a study of cytotoxic CD8 clonotypes in ibrutinib-treated CLL. Overall study: Responses comprised 24 partial and 2 complete; at median about 68 months, approximately 14 remained remitted and around 12 progressed.

Clones were sequenced by immunoSEQ multiplex PCR, and TCRdb holds only the in-frame ones, with some missing. The sample includes some 150,000 clones, roughly 80% of them seen just once. The CDR3 has 15 residues. V trimming: 6 bases; J trimming: 4 bases; junction bases outside the gene matches: 7. Germline V gene data show CDR1 as SGHTA and CDR2 as FQGNSA. The sequenced sample was PBMCs, obtained after 12 months of ibrutinib treatment. The receptor was isolated from a human donor with chronic lymphocytic leukemia. The chain employs TRBV7-2 and TRBJ2-5; 11 bases are shared with TRBD2. The CDR3 here is CASRQTLAGGETQYF. The CDR3 DNA sequence: TGTGCCAGCAGACAAACGCTAGCGGGAGGAGAGACCCAGTACTTC.